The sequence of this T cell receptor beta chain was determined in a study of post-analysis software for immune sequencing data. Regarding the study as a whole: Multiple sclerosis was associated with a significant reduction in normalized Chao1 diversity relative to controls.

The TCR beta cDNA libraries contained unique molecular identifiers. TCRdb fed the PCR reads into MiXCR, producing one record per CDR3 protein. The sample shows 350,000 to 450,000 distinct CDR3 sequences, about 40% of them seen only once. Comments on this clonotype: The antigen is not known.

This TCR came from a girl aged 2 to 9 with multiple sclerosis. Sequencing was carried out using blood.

The CDR3 DNA is TGCGCCAGCAGCTCCTCTGCTAGCGGCGGCTACAATGAGCAGTTCTTC. Its translation: CASSSSASGGYNEQFF. This chain uses TRBV5-1 with TRBJ2-1; 7 bases agree with TRBD2. The CDR3 loop spans 16 amino acids. The V gene's germline CDR1 is SGHRS and CDR2 YFSETQ. Germline trimming cut 3 bases from V and 3 bases from J; bases unmatched to any gene: 9.